These 11 T cell receptor beta chains share one sample of origin, sequenced in a study of post-analysis software for immune sequencing data. Points from the study as a whole: In patients, TRBV5-6, TRBV5-1 and TRBV20-1 belonged to five or six TRBV segments found more frequently than in controls.

Unique molecular identifiers were carried by the TCR beta cDNA libraries. MiXCR, run by TCRdb on the PCR reads, gives a single entry per CDR3 protein. The sample holds about 770,000 distinct CDR3 sequences, around 45% seen once. These receptors have no identified antigens. Sequenced material: blood. The receptor source for this set is a girl aged 5 to 17 with multiple sclerosis.

The chain combines TRBV6-1 with TRBJ1-5; D is possibly TRBD1 (5 bases). Trimming cost V 8 bases and J 0 bases, with 8 bases left between them. Germline CDR1 and CDR2: MNHNS and SASEGT. The CDR3 runs 13 residues. CDR3 residues: CASGTHSNQPQHF. As DNA, the CDR3 is TGTGCCAGCGGGACTCATAGCAATCAGCCCCAGCATTTT.

This clonotype was detected only once. This rearrangement joins TRBV6-5 to TRBJ2-3; 8 nucleotides line up with TRBD2. This CDR3 comprises 19 residues. V lost 0 bases, J lost 4 bases, and 15 bases stayed unmatched. Germline loops: CDR1 MNHEY, CDR2 SVGAGI. CDR3 residues: CASSYSPHPSGRGADTQYF. The DNA of the CDR3 is TGTGCCAGCAGTTACTCCCCCCATCCGAGCGGGAGAGGGGCAGATACGCAGTATTTT.

The chain is built from TRBV3-1 and TRBJ2-1, with D possibly TRBD2 on 7 matching bases. This CDR3 has 15 amino acids. Deletions cut 4 bases from V and 12 bases from J, with 22 bases between. Germline assignment: CDR1 LGHDT and CDR2 YNNKEL (reference sequence). The CDR3 here is CASSPGWGGFGGQFF. The CDR3 DNA is TGTGCCAGCAGCCCGGGATGGGGGGGCTTTGGTGGGCAGTTCTTC.

The V and J genes are TRBV7-2 and TRBJ2-1, with a possible D match to TRBD2 (6 bases). Germline assignment: CDR1 SGHTA and CDR2 FQGNSA. This CDR3 is 13 amino acids long. The germline V and J ends were trimmed by 5 bases and 10 bases, with 15 bases remaining between them. CDR3 residues: CASSTTGVGEQFF. For the CDR3, the DNA is TGTGCCAGCAGCACCACGGGAGTCGGGGAGCAGTTCTTC.

The genes are TRBV24-1 and TRBJ2-7; D remains ambiguous. Germline CDR1 and CDR2: KGHDR and SFDVKD. This CDR3 is built from 12 residues. Trimming left V 4 bases short and J 1 base short, with 4 bases between. The CDR3, as DNA: TGTGCCACCAGTGAGGGATCCTACGAGCAGTACTTC. Residues: CATSEGSYEQYF.

This clonotype has ten or more counts. V usage is TRBV5-4 and J usage is TRBJ2-3, with a tentative D call TRBD1 (5 bases). The ends were cut back, 3 bases at V and 0 bases at J, with 14 bases in the middle. CDR3 length: 16 residues. Germline V gene sequence: CDR1 SGHNT, CDR2 YYREEE (reference sequence). Written as DNA, the CDR3 is TGTGCCAGCAGCTCCGCCGGACACCATAGCACAGATACGCAGTATTTT. Amino acid sequence: CASSSAGHHSTDTQYF.

The chain carries TRBV15 and TRBJ2-7; D may correspond to TRBD1 or TRBD2 (5 bases each). With the DNA end fitting TRBJ2-4 better, the J assignment may be wrong. CDR1 and CDR2 (germline): LNHNV, YYDKDF (reference sequence). The CDR3 length is 17 residues. The CDR3 DNA is TGTGCCACCAGCAGAGCCAAAGGGACGGAGGCCAAAAACATTCAGTACTTC. This encodes CATSRAKGTEAKNIQYF.

In its sample, this clonotype was seen a few times. This rearrangement joins TRBV6-5 to TRBJ2-5, with TRBD1 identical over 7 bases. The J call may not be correct, given that the DNA end is closer to TRBJ2-7. Germline values: CDR1 MNHEY, CDR2 SVGAGI. The CDR3 runs to 14 residues. This CDR3 is CASRRGTEGLEQYF. CDR3 nucleotides: TGTGCCAGCAGGAGGGGGACAGAGGGCCTCGAGCAGTACTTC.

The rearrangement joins TRBV6-4 to TRBJ2-1; perhaps TRBD2 as D (6 bases). Germline assignment: CDR1 MRHNA and CDR2 SNTAGT. V lost 6 bases and J 4 bases, leaving 19 bases between the germline ends. This CDR3 region has 16 residues. The CDR3 reads CASSPTWASVYNEQFF. In DNA, the CDR3 is TGTGCCAGCAGCCCTACCTGGGCTAGCGTATACAATGAGCAGTTCTTC.

The chain recombines TRBV6-1 with TRBJ2-1; D might be TRBD2 (6 bases). Germline CDR1 is MNHNS and CDR2 is SASEGT. There are 12 residues in the CDR3. V gave up 2 bases and J gave up 10 bases, with 9 bases separating them. This CDR3 reads CASSETSHEQFF. The CDR3 nucleotides are TGTGCCAGCAGTGAAACTAGCCACGAGCAGTTCTTC.

This chain joins TRBV7-2 and TRBJ1-1; D is unresolved. The V end was cut by 5 bases, the J end by 4 bases, with 14 bases between. CDR1 and CDR2 (germline): SGHTA, FQGNSA. CDR3 length equals 14 residues. For the CDR3, the DNA is TGTGCCAGCAGCCCGGGCCTATTGGGCACTGAAGCTTTCTTT. Translated: CASSPGLLGTEAFF. Variable domain in full (rest from reference TRBV7-2 and TRBJ1-1): GAGVSQSPSNKVTEKGKDVELRCDPISGHTALYWYRQSLGQGLEFLIYFQGNSAPDKSGLPSDRFSAERTGGSVSTLTIQRTQQEDSAVYLCASSPGLLGTEAFFGQGTRLTVV.